This T cell receptor (beta chain) was found in a study of CXCR3-negative and CXCR3-positive naive CD8 T cells. Study results and caveats: No difference in surface CD5 was seen between naive subsets, and TCR strength was inferred from TRB CDR3 properties.

CDR3 length: 16 residues. CDR1 is SNHLY, CDR2 FYNNEI, per germline. The TRB cDNA libraries were prepared by 5' RACE with UMI labels. TCRdb reprocessed the 5' RACE reads and reports one entry per CDR3 protein, with no DNA. Its table records 65,000 to 85,000 distinct CDR3 sequences. Concerning this clonotype: The antigen remains unidentified.

Sequencing used naive CXCR3- CD8+ T cells from blood. Subset defined: CD45RO-CCR7+CD27+CD95- naive CD8+ T cells lacking CXCR3 (TNR3-). The TCR comes from a human donor in good health. Some clones in this sample may be carry-over from other donors' samples. The genes are TRBV2 and TRBJ2-5; TCRdb outputs TRBD2, but without DNA this stays unchecked. Here the CDR3 reads CASSEFGGSVVETQYF.